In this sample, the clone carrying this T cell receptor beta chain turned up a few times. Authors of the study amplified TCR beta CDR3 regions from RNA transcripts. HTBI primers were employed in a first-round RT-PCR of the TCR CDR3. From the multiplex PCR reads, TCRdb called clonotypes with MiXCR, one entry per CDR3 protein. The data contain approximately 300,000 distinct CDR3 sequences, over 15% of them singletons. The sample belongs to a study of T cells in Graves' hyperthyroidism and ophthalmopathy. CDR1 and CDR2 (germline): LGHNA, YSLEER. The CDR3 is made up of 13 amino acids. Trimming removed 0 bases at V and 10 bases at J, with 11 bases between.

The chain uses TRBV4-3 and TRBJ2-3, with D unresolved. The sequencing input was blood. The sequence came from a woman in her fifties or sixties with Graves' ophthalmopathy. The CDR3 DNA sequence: TGCGCCAGCAGCCAAGATCGTGGGCGCGCGCAGTATTTT. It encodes CASSQDRGRAQYF.